The T cell receptor (beta chain) described here comes from a study of T cell repertoires in cytomegalovirus infection (dated by TCRdb to the late 2010s). In the study overall: Because public TCR beta signatures pointed to carriage of CMV infection together with the matching HLA type, the HLA type of each donor mattered for the analysis. The research as a whole found: Cumulative frequency of public TCR beta family members discriminated carriers of CMV infection plus the relevant HLA type in this cohort and an independent roughly 340-donor cohort. The ex vivo response was dominated by HLA-C-restricted CMV-specific TCR beta clonotypes, which also provided the single most frequent clonotype in two of eight donors.

Instrument on record: Illumina HiSeq 1500. Through fastp at Q25 and MiXCR, TCRdb rebuilt clones from the public reads, retaining in-frame beta chains. Rows with one shared CDR3 protein collapse into an entry with the most common genes and DNA. For this sample the table gives nearly 550,000 distinct CDR3 sequences, of which approximately 17% were detected only once. The biggest ten clones account for about 24% of the sample. Via the germline V gene (reference sequence), CDR1 is MNHEY and CDR2 SMNVEV. Relative to germline, V is 4 bases shorter and J is 1 base shorter, with 10 bases between their ends. The CDR3, from cysteine to phenylalanine, totals 15 residues. Only CDR3 DNA is held: 45 bases, read in frame from base 1. A word on this clonotype: Its antigen is still unknown. No per-base quality is available; no much larger clone lies one base away.

The sequencing input was CD8+ T cells from PBMCs. This chain is built from TRBV27 and TRBJ2-2; the D gene is perhaps TRBD1, from 5 matching bases. This TCR was sampled from a human donor in good health (CMV status not recorded). Some clones in this sample may be carry-over from other donors' samples. In nucleotide form, the sequence is TGTGCCAGCAGTTATCGTCAGGGGAACACCGGGGAGCTGTTTTTT. Its protein product is CASSYRQGNTGELFF.